This entry describes one TCR beta chain. Its antigen is still unknown. Germline lookup yields CDR1 MDHEN and CDR2 SYDVKM. Trimming left V 7 bases short and J 0 bases short, with 13 bases between. The CDR3 runs to 14 residues. These data come from a study of cytomegalovirus exposure and HLA in healthy donors. Across the whole study: A prior study identified 117 million unique TCR beta sequences from about 179 million T cells. General study results and limits: It was reportedly the case that the classifier diagnosed cytomegalovirus status with high specificity and sensitivity. In a later analysis, at a false discovery rate of 0.05, approximately 18,000 TCR beta sequences were associated with HLA alleles.

PCR employed 60 Vbeta and 13 Jbeta primers. The method was immunoSEQ multiplex PCR; TCRdb's version includes in-frame clones alone and lacks a portion of them. Of around 300,000 clones listed, roughly two thirds are singletons. The receptor was derived from a female donor in good health and CMV-seronegative. The rearrangement joins TRBV28 to TRBJ2-7; maybe TRBD2 (5 bases). Material for sequencing was PBMCs. The CDR3 bases are TGTGCCAGCATTCGTTCGGACTCCTCCTACGAGCAGTACTTC. It translates to CASIRSDSSYEQYF.